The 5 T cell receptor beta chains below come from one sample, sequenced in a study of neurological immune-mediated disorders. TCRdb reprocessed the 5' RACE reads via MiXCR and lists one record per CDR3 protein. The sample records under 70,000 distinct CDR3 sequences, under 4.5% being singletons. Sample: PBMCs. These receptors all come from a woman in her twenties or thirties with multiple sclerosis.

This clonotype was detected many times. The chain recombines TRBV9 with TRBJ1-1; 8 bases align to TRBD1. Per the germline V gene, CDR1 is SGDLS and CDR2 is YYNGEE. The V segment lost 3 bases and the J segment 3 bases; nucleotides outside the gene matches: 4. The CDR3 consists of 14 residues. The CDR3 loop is CASSGQGRDTEAFF. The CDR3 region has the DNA TGTGCCAGCAGCGGACAGGGGAGGGACACTGAAGCTTTCTTT.

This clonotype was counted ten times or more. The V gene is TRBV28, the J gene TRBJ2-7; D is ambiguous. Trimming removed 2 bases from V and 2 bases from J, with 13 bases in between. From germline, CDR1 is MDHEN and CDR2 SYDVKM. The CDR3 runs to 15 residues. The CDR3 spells CASSLRVRGAYEQYF. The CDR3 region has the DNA TGTGCCAGCAGTTTAAGAGTACGTGGAGCCTACGAGCAGTACTTC.

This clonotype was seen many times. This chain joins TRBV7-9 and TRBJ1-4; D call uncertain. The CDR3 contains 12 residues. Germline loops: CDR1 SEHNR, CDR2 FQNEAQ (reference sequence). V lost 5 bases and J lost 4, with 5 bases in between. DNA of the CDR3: TGTGCCAGCAGCGCAGATAATGAAAAACTGTTTTTT. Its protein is CASSADNEKLFF.

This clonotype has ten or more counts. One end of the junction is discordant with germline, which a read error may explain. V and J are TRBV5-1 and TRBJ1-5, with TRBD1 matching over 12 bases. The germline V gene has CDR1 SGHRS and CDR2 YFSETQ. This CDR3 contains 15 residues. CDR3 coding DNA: TGCGCCAGCAGCTTAGGGACAGGGGGCCATCAGCCCCAGAATTTT. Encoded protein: CASSLGTGGHQPQNF.

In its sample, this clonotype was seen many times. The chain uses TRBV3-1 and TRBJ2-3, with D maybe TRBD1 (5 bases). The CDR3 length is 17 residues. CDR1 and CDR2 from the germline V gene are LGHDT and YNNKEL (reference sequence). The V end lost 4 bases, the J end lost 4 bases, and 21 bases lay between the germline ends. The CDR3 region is CASSRRQGADYADTQYF. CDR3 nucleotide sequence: TGTGCCAGCAGCCGCCGGCAGGGCGCTGATTACGCAGATACGCAGTATTTT.